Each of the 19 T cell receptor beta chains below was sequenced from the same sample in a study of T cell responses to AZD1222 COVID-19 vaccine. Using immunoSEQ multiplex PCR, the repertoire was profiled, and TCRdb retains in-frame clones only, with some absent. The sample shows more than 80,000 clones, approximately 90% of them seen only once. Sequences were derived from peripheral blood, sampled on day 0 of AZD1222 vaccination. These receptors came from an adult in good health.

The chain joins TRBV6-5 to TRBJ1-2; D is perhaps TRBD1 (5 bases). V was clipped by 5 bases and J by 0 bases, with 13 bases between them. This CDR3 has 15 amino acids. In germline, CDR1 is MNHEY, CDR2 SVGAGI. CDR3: CASSMTAGTNYGYTF. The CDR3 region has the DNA TGTGCCAGCAGTATGACAGCCGGAACTAACTATGGCTACACCTTC.

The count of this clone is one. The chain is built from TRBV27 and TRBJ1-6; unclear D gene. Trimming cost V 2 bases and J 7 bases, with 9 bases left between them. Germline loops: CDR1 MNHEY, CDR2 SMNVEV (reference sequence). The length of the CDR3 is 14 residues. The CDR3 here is CASSLAQTNSPLHF. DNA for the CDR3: TGTGCCAGCAGTTTAGCTCAGACCAATTCACCCCTCCACTTT.

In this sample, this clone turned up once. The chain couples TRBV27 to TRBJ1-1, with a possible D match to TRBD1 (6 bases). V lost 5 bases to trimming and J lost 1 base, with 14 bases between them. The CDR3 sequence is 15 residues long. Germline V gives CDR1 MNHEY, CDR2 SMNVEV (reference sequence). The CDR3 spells CASSTGQLSNTEAFF. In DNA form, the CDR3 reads TGTGCCAGCAGTACTGGACAGCTTTCGAACACTGAAGCTTTCTTT.

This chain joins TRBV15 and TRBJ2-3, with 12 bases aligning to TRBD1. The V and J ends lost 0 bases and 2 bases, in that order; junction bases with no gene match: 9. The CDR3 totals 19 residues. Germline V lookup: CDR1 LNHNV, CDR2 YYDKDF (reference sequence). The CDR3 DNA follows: TGTGCCACCAGCAGAGATCCCTCGGGACAGGGGGCTCCCACAGATACGCAGTATTTT. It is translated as CATSRDPSGQGAPTDTQYF.

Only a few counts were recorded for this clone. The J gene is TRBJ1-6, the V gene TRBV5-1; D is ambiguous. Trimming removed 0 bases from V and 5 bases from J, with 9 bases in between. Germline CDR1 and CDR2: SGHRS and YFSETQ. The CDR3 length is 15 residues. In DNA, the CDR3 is TGCGCCAGCAGCTTGGGTCAGAGCAATAATTCACCCCTCCACTTT. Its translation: CASSLGQSNNSPLHF. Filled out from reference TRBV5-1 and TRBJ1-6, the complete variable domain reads KAGVTQTPRYLIKTRGQQVTLSCSPISGHRSVSWYQQTPGQGLQFLFEYFSETQRNKGNFPGRFSGRQFSNSRSEMNVSTLELGDSALYLCASSLGQSNNSPLHFGNGTRLTVT.

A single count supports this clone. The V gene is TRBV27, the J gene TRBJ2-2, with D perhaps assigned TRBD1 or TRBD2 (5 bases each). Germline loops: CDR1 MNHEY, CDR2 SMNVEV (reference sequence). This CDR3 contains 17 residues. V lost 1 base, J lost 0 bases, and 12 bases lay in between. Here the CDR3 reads CASSLFSGAANTGELFF. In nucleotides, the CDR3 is TGTGCCAGCAGTTTATTCTCCGGGGCGGCGAACACCGGGGAGCTGTTTTTT.

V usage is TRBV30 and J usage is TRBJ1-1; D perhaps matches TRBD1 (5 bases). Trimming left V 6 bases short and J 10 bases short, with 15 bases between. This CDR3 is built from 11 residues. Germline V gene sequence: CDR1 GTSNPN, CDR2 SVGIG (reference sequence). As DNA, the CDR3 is TGTGCCTGCCAAGGGACCTCGGTAGCTTTCTTT. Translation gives CACQGTSVAFF. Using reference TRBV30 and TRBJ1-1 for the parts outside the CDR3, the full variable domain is SQTIHQWPATLVQPVGSPLSLECTVEGTSNPNLYWYRQAAGRGLQLLFYSVGIGQISSEVPQNLSASRPQDRQFILSSKKLLLSDSGFYLCACQGTSVAFFGQGTRLTVV.

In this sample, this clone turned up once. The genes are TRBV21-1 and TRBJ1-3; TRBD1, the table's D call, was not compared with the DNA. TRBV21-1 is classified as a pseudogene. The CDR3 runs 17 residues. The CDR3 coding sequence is TGTGCCAGCAGCAAGGTCCACAGACAGGGGACTGGAAACACCATATATTTT. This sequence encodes CASSKVHRQGTGNTIYF.

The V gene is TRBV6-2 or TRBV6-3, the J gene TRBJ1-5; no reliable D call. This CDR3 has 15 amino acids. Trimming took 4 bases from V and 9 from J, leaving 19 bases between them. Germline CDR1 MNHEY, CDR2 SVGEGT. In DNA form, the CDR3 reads TGTGCCAGCAGTTCTACGGACGGGATAGGCAGGCCCCAGCATTTT. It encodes CASSSTDGIGRPQHF.

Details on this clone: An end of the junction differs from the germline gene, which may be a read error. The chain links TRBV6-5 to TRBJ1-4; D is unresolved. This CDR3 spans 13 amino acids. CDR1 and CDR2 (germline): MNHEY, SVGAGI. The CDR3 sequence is CASSHSDNEKLFF. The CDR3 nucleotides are TGTGCCAGCAGTCACTCCGATAATGAAAAACTGTTTTTT.

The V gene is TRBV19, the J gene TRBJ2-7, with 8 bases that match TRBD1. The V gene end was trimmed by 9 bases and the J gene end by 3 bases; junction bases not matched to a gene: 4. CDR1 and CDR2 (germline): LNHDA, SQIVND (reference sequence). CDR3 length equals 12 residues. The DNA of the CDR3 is TGTGCCAGCACGGACAGGGACTACGAGCAGTACTTC. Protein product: CASTDRDYEQYF.

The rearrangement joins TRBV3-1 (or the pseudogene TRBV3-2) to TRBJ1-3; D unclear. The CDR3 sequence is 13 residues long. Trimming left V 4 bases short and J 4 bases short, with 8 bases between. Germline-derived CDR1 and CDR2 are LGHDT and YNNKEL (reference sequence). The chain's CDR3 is CASSPGRGNTIYF. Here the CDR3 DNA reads TGTGCCAGCAGCCCGGGTCGGGGAAACACCATATATTTT.

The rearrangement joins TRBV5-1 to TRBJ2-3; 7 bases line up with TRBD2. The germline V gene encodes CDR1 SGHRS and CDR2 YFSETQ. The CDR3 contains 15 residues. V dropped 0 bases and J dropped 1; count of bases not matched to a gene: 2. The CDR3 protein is CASSLAAGGTDTQYF. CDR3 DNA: TGCGCCAGCAGCTTGGCGGCGGGGGGCACAGATACGCAGTATTTT.

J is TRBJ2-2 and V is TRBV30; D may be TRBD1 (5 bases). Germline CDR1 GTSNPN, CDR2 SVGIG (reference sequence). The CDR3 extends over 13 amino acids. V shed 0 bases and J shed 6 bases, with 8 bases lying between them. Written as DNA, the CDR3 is TGTGCCTGGAGTGTACAGGTATCCGGGGAGCTGTTTTTT. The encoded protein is CAWSVQVSGELFF.

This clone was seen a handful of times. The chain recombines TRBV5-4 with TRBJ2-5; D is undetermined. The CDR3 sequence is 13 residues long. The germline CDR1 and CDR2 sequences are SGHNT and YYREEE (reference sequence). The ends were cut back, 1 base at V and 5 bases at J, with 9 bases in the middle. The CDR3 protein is CASSLLPSETQYF. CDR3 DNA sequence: TGTGCCAGCAGCTTGCTGCCCTCGGAGACCCAGTACTTC.

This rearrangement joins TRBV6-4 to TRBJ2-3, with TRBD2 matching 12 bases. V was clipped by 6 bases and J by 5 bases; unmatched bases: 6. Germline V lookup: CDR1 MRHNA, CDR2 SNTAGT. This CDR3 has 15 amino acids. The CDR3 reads CASSLLAGGGDTQYF. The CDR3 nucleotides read TGTGCCAGCAGCCTACTAGCGGGGGGTGGAGATACGCAGTATTTT.

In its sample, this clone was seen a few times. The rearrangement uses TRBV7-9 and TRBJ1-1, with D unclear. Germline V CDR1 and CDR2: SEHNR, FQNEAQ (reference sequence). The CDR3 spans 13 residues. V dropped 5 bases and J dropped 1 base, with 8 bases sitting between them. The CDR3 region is CASSPSTNTEAFF. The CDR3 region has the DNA TGTGCCAGCAGCCCATCAACGAACACTGAAGCTTTCTTT.

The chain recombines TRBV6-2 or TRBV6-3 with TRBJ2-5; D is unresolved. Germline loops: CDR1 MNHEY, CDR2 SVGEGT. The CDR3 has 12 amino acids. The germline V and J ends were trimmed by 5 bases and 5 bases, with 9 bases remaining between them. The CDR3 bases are TGTGCCAGCAGTCCACTATTGGAGACCCAGTACTTC. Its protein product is CASSPLLETQYF.

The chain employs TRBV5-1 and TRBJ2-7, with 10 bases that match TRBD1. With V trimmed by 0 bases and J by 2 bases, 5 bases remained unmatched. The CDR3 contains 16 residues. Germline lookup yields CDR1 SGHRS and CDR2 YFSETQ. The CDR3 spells CASSLAVGTGAYEQYF. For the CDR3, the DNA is TGCGCCAGCAGCTTGGCTGTGGGGACAGGGGCCTACGAGCAGTACTTC.